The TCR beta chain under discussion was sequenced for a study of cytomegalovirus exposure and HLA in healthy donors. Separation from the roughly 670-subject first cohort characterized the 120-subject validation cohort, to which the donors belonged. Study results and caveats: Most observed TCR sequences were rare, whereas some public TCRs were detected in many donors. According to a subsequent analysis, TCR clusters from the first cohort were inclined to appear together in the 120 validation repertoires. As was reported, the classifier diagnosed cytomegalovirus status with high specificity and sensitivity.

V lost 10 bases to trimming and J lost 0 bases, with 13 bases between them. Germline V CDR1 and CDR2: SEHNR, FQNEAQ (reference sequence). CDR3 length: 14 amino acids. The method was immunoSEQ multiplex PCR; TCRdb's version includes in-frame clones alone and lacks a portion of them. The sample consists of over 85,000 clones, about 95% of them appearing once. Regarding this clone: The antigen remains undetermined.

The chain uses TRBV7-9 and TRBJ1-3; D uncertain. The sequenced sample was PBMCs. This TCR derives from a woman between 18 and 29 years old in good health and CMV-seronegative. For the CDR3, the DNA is TGTGCCACCACACCCGAGGGCTCTGGAAACACCATATATTTT. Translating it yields CATTPEGSGNTIYF.